These 12 T cell receptor beta chains originate from one sample sequenced in a study of regulatory T cells in long-lasting Graves disease. Specified time point: persistent/refractory GD, antithyroid drugs over 5 years with positive TRAb. Generation of the TCR library employed RNA extracted from PBMCs. With iRepertoire HTBI primers and Arm-PCR of CDR3 regions, TCR beta libraries were built. TCRdb re-analysed the multiplex PCR reads in MiXCR, keeping a single row per CDR3 protein. The table shows about 470,000 distinct CDR3 sequences, with roughly 21% occurring only once. The material was peripheral blood mononuclear cells (PBMCs), obtained when the disease was refractory, from a patient treated with antithyroid drugs. These receptors originate from a female donor with Graves disease.

This clonotype was seen ten or more times. The rearrangement uses TRBV10-3 and TRBJ1-2, with TRBD1 matching over 10 bases. CDR1 ENHRY and CDR2 SYGVKD come from the germline V gene. Trimming at V came to 11 bases and at J to 5 bases, leaving 11 bases not matched to a gene. The CDR3 is made up of 14 amino acids. The CDR3 nucleotides read TGTGCCTCCAGCCCCGGGACAGGGGTTTATGGCTACACCTTC. Protein product: CASSPGTGVYGYTF.

This clonotype was seen a handful of times. The chain joins TRBV29-1 to TRBJ1-2, with TRBD1 identical over 7 bases. Per the germline V gene, CDR1 is SQVTM and CDR2 is ANQGSEA. The ends lost 6 bases at V and 4 bases at J; junction bases unmatched: 14. The CDR3 loop spans 15 amino acids. CDR3 nucleotide sequence: TGCAGCGTCACAGCCCCAGACAGGGACCCCTATGGCTACACCTTC. This sequence encodes CSVTAPDRDPYGYTF.

Details on this clonotype: A much larger clone differs by one base, so this may be a read error. V usage is TRBV6-9 and J usage is TRBJ1-2, with D possibly TRBD1 on 5 matching bases. The CDR3 spans 18 residues. Germline values: CDR1 MNHGY, CDR2 SVAAGI. The CDR3, as DNA: TGTGCCAGCGGTTATTCCTCTGACAGCACCCCTCCGAACTATGGCTACACCTTC. Protein sequence: CASGYSSDSTPPNYGYTF.

The chain uses TRBV19 and TRBJ1-3; D perhaps matches TRBD1 (6 bases). The V gene lost 3 bases and the J gene lost 1 base, with 13 bases spanning the gap. The CDR3 consists of 16 residues. The V gene's germline CDR1 is LNHDA and CDR2 SQIVND (reference sequence). The CDR3 loop reads CASSMTSGASGNTIYF. The CDR3 DNA reads as TGTGCCAGTAGTATGACGTCGGGGGCTTCTGGAAACACCATATATTTT.

This clonotype was counted only a few times. The chain combines TRBV11-2 with TRBJ2-3; D is perhaps TRBD2 (6 bases). The length of the CDR3 is 14 residues. V lost 5 bases, J lost 7 bases, and 16 bases lay in between. Germline-derived CDR1 and CDR2 are SGHAT and FQNNGV. DNA for the CDR3: TGTGCCAGCAGCCCGGGGAAGGCGGGGCATACGCAGTATTTT. Translation: CASSPGKAGHTQYF.

Notes on this clonotype: A read error may account for a junction end that differs from germline. The chain has TRBV15 and TRBJ1-4, with D unclear. The CDR3 totals 18 residues. Looked up from germline, CDR1 is LNHNV and CDR2 is YYDKDF (reference sequence). This CDR3 reads CATSFTVVTRATNKKLFF. The CDR3, as DNA: TGTGCCACCAGCTTCACAGTGGTCACCCGGGCAACTAATAAAAAACTGTTTTTT.

This clonotype has just a few counts. The chain combines TRBV5-1 with TRBJ1-6; TRBD1 might be the D (5 bases). Germline V CDR1 and CDR2: SGHRS, YFSETQ. The CDR3 totals 14 residues. The V gene lost 0 bases and the J gene lost 5 bases, with 6 bases spanning the gap. The CDR3 nucleotides read TGCGCCAGCAGCTTGGGGGGGAATAATTCACCCCTCCACTTT. Protein: CASSLGGNNSPLHF.

The V gene is TRBV7-9, the J gene TRBJ2-7; TRBD1 agrees at 9 bases. The germline gives CDR1 SEHNR, CDR2 FQNEAQ (reference sequence). This CDR3 has 15 amino acids. The V and J ends lost 7 bases and 7 bases, in that order; junction bases with no gene match: 14. CDR3 sequence (DNA): TGTGCCAGCATTTCACCGGGACAGGGAACGGGGGAGCAGTACTTC. It specifies CASISPGQGTGEQYF.

Turning to this clonotype: A read error may produce the germline difference seen at one junction end. This chain connects TRBV5-1 to TRBJ1-2; TRBD1 agrees at 7 bases. This CDR3 contains 13 residues. Germline V gene lookup returns CDR1 SGHRS and CDR2 YFSETQ. In DNA form, the CDR3 reads TGCGCCAGCAGGTTGGGACAGTCCTATGGCTACACCTTC. It translates to CASRLGQSYGYTF.

This clonotype was detected ten times or more. The chain links TRBV28 to TRBJ2-7, with 9 bases identical to TRBD1. The J segment lost 6 bases and the V segment lost 3 bases, leaving 12 bases of the junction unmatched. Per the germline V gene, CDR1 is MDHEN and CDR2 is SYDVKM. The CDR3 covers 16 residues. CDR3 nucleotides: TGTGCCAGCAGTTTTTCCCACCGGGACAGGGTTTCCGAGCAGTACTTC. Translation gives CASSFSHRDRVSEQYF.

This clonotype was detected only a few times. This chain connects TRBV20-1 to TRBJ2-2; D unresolved. This CDR3 contains 15 residues. The V gene's germline CDR1 is DFQATT and CDR2 SNEGSKA (reference sequence). Trimming removed 1 base from V and 2 bases from J, with 11 bases in between. The CDR3 is CSARVGPTNTGELFF. In DNA, the CDR3 is TGCAGTGCTAGAGTCGGGCCCACTAACACCGGGGAGCTGTTTTTT.

This clonotype was detected a few times. The V gene is TRBV12-3 or TRBV12-4, the J gene TRBJ1-5; maybe TRBD1 (5 bases). Trimming shortened V by 5 bases and J by 0 bases, and 14 bases separated the two germline ends. This CDR3 contains 16 residues. CDR3: CASSPSGLHSNQPQHF. The CDR3 bases are TGTGCCAGCAGTCCGTCGGGACTGCATAGCAATCAGCCCCAGCATTTT.